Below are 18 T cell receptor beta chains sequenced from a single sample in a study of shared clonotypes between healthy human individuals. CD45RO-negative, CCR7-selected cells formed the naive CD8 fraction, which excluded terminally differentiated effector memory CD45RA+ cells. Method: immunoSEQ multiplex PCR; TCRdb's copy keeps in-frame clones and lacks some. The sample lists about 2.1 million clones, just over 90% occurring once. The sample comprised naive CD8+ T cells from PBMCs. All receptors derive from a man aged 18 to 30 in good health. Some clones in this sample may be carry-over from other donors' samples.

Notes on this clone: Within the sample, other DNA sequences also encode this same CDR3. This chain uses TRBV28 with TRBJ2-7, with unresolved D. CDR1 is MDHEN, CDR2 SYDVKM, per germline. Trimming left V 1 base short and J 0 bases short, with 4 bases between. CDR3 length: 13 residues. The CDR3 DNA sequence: TGTGCCAGCAGTTTATCTTACTCCTACGAGCAGTACTTC. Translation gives CASSLSYSYEQYF.

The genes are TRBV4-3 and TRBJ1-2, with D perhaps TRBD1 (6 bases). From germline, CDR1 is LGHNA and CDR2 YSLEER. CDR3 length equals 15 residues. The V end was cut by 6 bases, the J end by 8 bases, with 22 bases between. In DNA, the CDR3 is TGCGCCAGCAGACAACAATACAGGGACTGGCACGGCTACACCTTC. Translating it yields CASRQQYRDWHGYTF.

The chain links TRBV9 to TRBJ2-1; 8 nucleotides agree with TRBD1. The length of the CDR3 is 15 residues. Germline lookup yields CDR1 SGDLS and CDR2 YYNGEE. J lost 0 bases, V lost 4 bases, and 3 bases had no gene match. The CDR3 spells CASSPGQGSYNEQFF. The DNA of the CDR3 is TGTGCCAGCAGCCCCGGACAGGGCTCCTACAATGAGCAGTTCTTC.

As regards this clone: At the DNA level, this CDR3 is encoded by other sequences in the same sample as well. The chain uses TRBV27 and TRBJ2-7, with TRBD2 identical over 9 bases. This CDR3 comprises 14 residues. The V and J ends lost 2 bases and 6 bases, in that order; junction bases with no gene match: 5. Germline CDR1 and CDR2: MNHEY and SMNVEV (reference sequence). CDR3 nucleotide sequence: TGTGCCAGCAGTTTAGGCCTAGCGGGACTCGAGCAGTACTTC. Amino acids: CASSLGLAGLEQYF.

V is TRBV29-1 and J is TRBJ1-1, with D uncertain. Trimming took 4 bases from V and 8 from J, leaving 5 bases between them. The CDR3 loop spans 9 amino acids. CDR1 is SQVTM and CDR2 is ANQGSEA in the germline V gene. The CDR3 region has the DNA TGCAGCGTTGGAAGGGAAGCTTTCTTT. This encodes CSVGREAFF.

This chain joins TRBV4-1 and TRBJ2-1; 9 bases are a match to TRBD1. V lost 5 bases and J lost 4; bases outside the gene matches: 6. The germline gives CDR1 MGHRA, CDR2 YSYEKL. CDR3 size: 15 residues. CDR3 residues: CASSTPGQGYNEQFF. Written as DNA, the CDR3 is TGCGCCAGCAGCACCCCGGGACAGGGTTACAATGAGCAGTTCTTC.

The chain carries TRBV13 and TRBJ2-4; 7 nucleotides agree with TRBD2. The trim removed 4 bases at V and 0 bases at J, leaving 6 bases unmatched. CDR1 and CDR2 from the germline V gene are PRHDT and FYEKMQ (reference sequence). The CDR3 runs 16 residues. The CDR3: CASSSSGGAAKNIQYF. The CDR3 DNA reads TGTGCCAGCAGCTCTTCGGGGGGTGCAGCCAAAAACATTCAGTACTTC.

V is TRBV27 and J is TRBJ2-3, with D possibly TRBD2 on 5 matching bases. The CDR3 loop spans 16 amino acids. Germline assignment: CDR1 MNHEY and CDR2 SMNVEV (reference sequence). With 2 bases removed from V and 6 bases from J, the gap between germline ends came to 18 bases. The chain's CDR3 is CASSLLVALGIDTQYF. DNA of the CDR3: TGTGCCAGCAGTTTACTGGTGGCACTAGGTATTGATACGCAGTATTTT.

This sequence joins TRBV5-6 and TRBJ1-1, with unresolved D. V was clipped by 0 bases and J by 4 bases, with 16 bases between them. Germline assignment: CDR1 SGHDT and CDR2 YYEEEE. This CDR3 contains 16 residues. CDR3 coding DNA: TGTGCCAGCAGCTTGGGGAATTGGGCTTCCAGCACTGAAGCTTTCTTT. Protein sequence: CASSLGNWASSTEAFF.

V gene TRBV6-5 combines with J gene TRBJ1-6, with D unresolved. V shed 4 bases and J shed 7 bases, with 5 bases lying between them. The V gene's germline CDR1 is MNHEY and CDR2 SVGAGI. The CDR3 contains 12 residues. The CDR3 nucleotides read TGTGCCAGCAGTTCCCAAAATTCACCCCTCCACTTT. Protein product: CASSSQNSPLHF.

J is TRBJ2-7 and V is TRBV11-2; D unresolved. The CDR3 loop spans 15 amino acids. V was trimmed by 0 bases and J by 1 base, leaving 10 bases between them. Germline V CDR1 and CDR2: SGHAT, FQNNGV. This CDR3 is CASSLDLPPSYEQYF. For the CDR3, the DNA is TGTGCCAGCAGCTTAGATCTCCCACCGTCCTACGAGCAGTACTTC.

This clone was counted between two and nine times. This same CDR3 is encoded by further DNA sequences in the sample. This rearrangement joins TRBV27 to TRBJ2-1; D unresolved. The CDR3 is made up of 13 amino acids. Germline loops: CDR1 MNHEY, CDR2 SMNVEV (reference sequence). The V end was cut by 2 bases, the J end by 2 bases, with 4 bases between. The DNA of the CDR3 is TGTGCCAGCAGTTTAGGGGCCTACAATGAGCAGTTCTTC. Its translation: CASSLGAYNEQFF.

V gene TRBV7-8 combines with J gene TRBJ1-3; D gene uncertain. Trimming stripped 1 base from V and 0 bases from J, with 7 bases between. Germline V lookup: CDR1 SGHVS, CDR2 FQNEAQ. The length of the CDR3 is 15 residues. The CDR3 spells CASSLGRYSGNTIYF. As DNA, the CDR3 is TGTGCCAGCAGCTTAGGCCGGTACTCTGGAAACACCATATATTTT.

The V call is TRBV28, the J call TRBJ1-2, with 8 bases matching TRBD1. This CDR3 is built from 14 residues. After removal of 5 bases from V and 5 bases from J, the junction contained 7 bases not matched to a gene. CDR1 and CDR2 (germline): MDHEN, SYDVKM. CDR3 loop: CASSIRTGMYGYTF. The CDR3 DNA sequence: TGTGCCAGCAGTATCCGGACAGGGATGTATGGCTACACCTTC.

The DNA for the CDR3 is TGTGCCAGCAGTGGACAGGGGTGGACCTACGAGCAGTACTTC. Translation: CASSGQGWTYEQYF. This sequence joins TRBV25-1 and TRBJ2-7, with 8 bases matching TRBD1. J gave up 2 bases and V 4 bases, and 4 bases lay outside the gene matches. Germline CDR1 is MGHDK and CDR2 is SYGVNS. There are 14 residues in the CDR3.

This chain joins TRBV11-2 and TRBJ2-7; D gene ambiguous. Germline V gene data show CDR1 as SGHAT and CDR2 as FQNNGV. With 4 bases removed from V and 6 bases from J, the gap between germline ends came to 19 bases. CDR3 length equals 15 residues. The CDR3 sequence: CASSSRVPVSGEQYF. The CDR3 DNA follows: TGTGCCAGCAGCTCCCGGGTCCCCGTTAGTGGCGAGCAGTACTTC. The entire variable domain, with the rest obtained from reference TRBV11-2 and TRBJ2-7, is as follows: EAGVAQSPRYKIIEKRQSVAFWCNPISGHATLYWYQQILGQGPKLLIQFQNNGVVDDSQLPKDRFSAERLKGVDSTLKIQPAKLEDSAVYLCASSSRVPVSGEQYFGPGTRLTVT.

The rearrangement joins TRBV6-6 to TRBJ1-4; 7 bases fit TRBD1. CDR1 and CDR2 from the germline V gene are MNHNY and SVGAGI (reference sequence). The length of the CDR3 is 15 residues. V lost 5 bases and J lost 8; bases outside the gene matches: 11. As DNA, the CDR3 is TGTGCCAGCAGTAACGACAGGGAGGAAGGCGAAAAACTGTTTTTT. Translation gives CASSNDREEGEKLFF.

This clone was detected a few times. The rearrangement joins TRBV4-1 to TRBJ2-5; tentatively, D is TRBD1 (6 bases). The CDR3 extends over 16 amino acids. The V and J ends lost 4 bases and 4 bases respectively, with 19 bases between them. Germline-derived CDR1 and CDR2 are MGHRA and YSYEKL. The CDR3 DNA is TGCGCCAGCAGCCCCACTGGTACAGGGTGGGTAGAGACCCAGTACTTC. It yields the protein CASSPTGTGWVETQYF.